The 14 T cell receptor beta chains reported below all come from one sample, sequenced in a study of PD-L1 blockade in urothelial cancer. Generated by immunoSEQ multiplex PCR, the TCRdb table keeps only in-frame clones and is missing some. The repertoire holds more than 70,000 clones, with about 89% as singletons. Sequencing used PBMCs, obtained around atezolizumab (anti-PD-L1) treatment. All receptors derive from a man in his fifties or sixties with urothelial cancer.

The chain carries TRBV9 and TRBJ1-1, with 9 bases identical to TRBD1. Germline V lookup: CDR1 SGDLS, CDR2 YYNGEE. The junction had 3 bases not matched to a gene; V was cut back by 0 bases and J by 6 bases. CDR3 length equals 14 residues. The CDR3 sequence: CASSVEDRGSEAFF. The DNA of the CDR3 is TGTGCCAGCAGCGTAGAGGACAGGGGATCTGAAGCTTTCTTT.

The chain links TRBV18 to TRBJ1-6, with 9 bases fitting TRBD1. The CDR3 runs 16 residues. Germline CDR1 reads KGHSH; CDR2 reads LQKENI. V lost 3 bases to trimming and J lost 7 bases; unmatched junction nucleotides: 7. Written as DNA, the CDR3 is TGTGCCAGCTCACCTCCTACAGGACAGGGGAATTCACCCCTCCACTTT. This gives the protein CASSPPTGQGNSPLHF.

This chain links TRBV28 with TRBJ2-6; tentatively, D is TRBD1 (5 bases). Between the trimmed V and J ends, which lost 5 bases and 2 bases, there was a span of 10 bases. Germline V gene sequence: CDR1 MDHEN, CDR2 SYDVKM. The CDR3 covers 15 residues. The DNA for the CDR3 is TGTGCCAGCAGTGCCTCAGGGACTGGGGCCAACGTCCTGACTTTC. It specifies CASSASGTGANVLTF.

This clone was seen just once. The J gene is TRBJ1-2, the V gene TRBV6-5; 10 nucleotides line up with TRBD1. The CDR3 extends over 15 amino acids. V gave up 0 bases and J gave up 7 bases; unmatched junction bases: 5. CDR1 and CDR2 (germline): MNHEY, SVGAGI. The CDR3 loop reads CASSYSRDRGGGYTF. DNA for the CDR3: TGTGCCAGCAGTTACTCGAGGGACAGGGGTGGTGGCTACACCTTC.

V usage is TRBV4-1 and J usage is TRBJ2-7; TRBD2 agrees at 7 bases. The junction had 6 bases not matched to a gene; V was cut back by 4 bases and J by 0 bases. The germline V gene has CDR1 MGHRA and CDR2 YSYEKL. The CDR3 is 15 residues long. The CDR3, as DNA: TGCGCCAGCAGCCTTGGGGGGGAAGCCTCCTACGAGCAGTACTTC. Translation gives CASSLGGEASYEQYF.

The chain has TRBV9 and TRBJ1-3; 7 bases fit TRBD1. CDR3 length: 13 amino acids. J lost 0 bases, V lost 7 bases, and 1 base had no gene match. Germline-derived CDR1 and CDR2 are SGDLS and YYNGEE. CDR3 protein: CASSGGSGNTIYF. The CDR3 DNA is TGTGCCAGCTCAGGGGGCTCTGGAAACACCATATATTTT.

This rearrangement joins TRBV6-1 to TRBJ2-7; D may be TRBD1 (6 bases). CDR3 length: 13 amino acids. CDR1 is MNHNS and CDR2 is SASEGT in the germline V gene. V was pared by 8 bases and J by 0 bases, with 11 bases between. The CDR3 DNA is TGTGCCAGCTTATCCAGGGGCTCCTACGAGCAGTACTTC. Its translation is CASLSRGSYEQYF.

The chain is built from TRBV5-1 and TRBJ1-2; TRBD1 matches at 8 bases. The junction had 10 bases not matched to a gene; V was cut back by 3 bases and J by 6 bases. Germline lookup yields CDR1 SGHRS and CDR2 YFSETQ. CDR3 length: 15 amino acids. CDR3 in amino acids: CASSSSRQGSNGYTF. The CDR3 DNA follows: TGCGCCAGCAGCTCCTCCCGACAGGGGAGCAATGGCTACACCTTC. The whole variable domain, remainder taken from reference TRBV5-1 and TRBJ1-2, is KAGVTQTPRYLIKTRGQQVTLSCSPISGHRSVSWYQQTPGQGLQFLFEYFSETQRNKGNFPGRFSGRQFSNSRSEMNVSTLELGDSALYLCASSSSRQGSNGYTFGSGTRLTVV.

This chain links TRBV30 with TRBJ2-2; D is ambiguous. The CDR3 runs to 15 residues. Germline V lookup: CDR1 GTSNPN, CDR2 SVGIG (reference sequence). The germline V and J ends were trimmed by 6 bases and 1 base, with 15 bases remaining between them. The CDR3 loop reads CACLPIQKNTGELFF. The CDR3 nucleotides read TGTGCCTGCCTACCTATACAGAAGAACACCGGGGAGCTGTTTTTT. Full variable domain (rest looked up from reference TRBV30 and TRBJ2-2): SQTIHQWPATLVQPVGSPLSLECTVEGTSNPNLYWYRQAAGRGLQLLFYSVGIGQISSEVPQNLSASRPQDRQFILSSKKLLLSDSGFYLCACLPIQKNTGELFFGEGSRLTVL.

The chain links TRBV7-7 to TRBJ2-1; TRBD2 matches at 9 bases. Germline assignment: CDR1 SSHAT and CDR2 FNYEAQ (reference sequence). V gave up 8 bases and J gave up 8 bases; unmatched junction bases: 1. This CDR3 contains 11 residues. The CDR3 loop is CASGGGDEQFF. For the CDR3, the DNA is TGTGCCAGCGGCGGGGGGGATGAGCAGTTCTTC. The whole variable domain, filled in from reference TRBV7-7 and TRBJ2-1, reads GAGVSQSPRYKVTKRGQDVTLRCDPISSHATLYWYQQALGQGPEFLTYFNYEAQPDKSGLPSDRFSAERPEGSISTLTIQRTEQRDSAMYRCASGGGDEQFFGPGTRLTVL.

The gene calls are TRBV19 and TRBJ1-1; 11 nucleotides agree with TRBD1. V was pared by 2 bases and J by 5 bases, with 4 bases of the junction left unmatched. CDR3 size: 15 residues. CDR1 and CDR2 (germline): LNHDA, SQIVND (reference sequence). The CDR3 protein is CASSISGQGGTEAFF. In DNA form, the CDR3 reads TGTGCCAGTAGTATATCGGGACAGGGGGGGACTGAAGCTTTCTTT.

The J gene is TRBJ2-7, the V gene TRBV9, with D tentatively TRBD2 (6 bases). The CDR3 contains 16 residues. The V and J ends lost 0 bases and 3 bases respectively, with 16 bases between them. Germline CDR1 SGDLS, CDR2 YYNGEE. The DNA for the CDR3 is TGTGCCAGCAGCGTAGAAGGTGGTAGCGGACTCTACGAGCAGTACTTC. Encoded protein: CASSVEGGSGLYEQYF. Full variable domain (rest looked up from reference TRBV9 and TRBJ2-7): DSGVTQTPKHLITATGQRVTLRCSPRSGDLSVYWYQQSLDQGLQFLIQYYNGEERAKGNILERFSAQQFPDLHSELNLSSLELGDSALYFCASSVEGGSGLYEQYFGPGTRLTVT.

V gene TRBV25-1 combines with J gene TRBJ2-4, with D possibly matching TRBD2 (5 bases). The CDR3 extends over 17 amino acids. The germline V and J ends were trimmed by 1 base and 0 bases, with 13 bases remaining between them. Germline V CDR1 and CDR2: MGHDK, SYGVNS. The chain's CDR3 is CASSEFSDDLAKNIQYF. Here the CDR3 DNA reads TGTGCCAGCAGTGAATTTAGCGACGACCTAGCCAAAAACATTCAGTACTTC.

This chain joins TRBV7-9 and TRBJ1-6; 8 positions match TRBD1. V dropped 1 base and J dropped 6; count of bases not matched to a gene: 8. CDR1 and CDR2 (germline): SEHNR, FQNEAQ (reference sequence). CDR3 length: 17 residues. The CDR3 DNA sequence: TGTGCCAGCAGCTTAGATGAGCGACAGGGGTCTAATTCACCCCTCCACTTT. Translating gives CASSLDERQGSNSPLHF.